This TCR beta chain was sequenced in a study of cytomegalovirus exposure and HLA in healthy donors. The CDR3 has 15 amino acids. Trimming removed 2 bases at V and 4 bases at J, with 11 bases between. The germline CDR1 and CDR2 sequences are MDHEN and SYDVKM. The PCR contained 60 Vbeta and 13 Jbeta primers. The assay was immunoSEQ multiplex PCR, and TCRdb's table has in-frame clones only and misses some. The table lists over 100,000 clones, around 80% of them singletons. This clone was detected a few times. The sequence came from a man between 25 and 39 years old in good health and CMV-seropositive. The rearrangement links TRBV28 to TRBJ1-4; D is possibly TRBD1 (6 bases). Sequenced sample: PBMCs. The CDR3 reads CASSLAGGINEKLFF. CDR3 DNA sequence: TGTGCCAGCAGTTTAGCGGGGGGCATTAATGAAAAACTGTTTTTT.